Presented here are 20 T cell receptor beta chains from one specimen sequenced in a study of Ad26.COV2.S vaccination and SARS-CoV-2 variants. Only in-frame clones appear in the TCRdb table, and some are missing; sequencing was by immunoSEQ multiplex PCR. The sample includes 300,000 to 350,000 clones, approximately 90% of them seen just once. Documented treatment: about 20 received Ad26.COV2.S at low or high dose, single or two shots; about 5 received placebo; per-sample allocation not given. Day 63 following the first vaccine or placebo injection was when the samples were taken. Sequencing used peripheral blood, obtained in a trial of Ad26.COV2.S vaccine versus placebo. The source is a person aged 18-60 years who received the Ad26.COV2.S COVID-19 vaccine or a placebo.

This chain joins TRBV19 and TRBJ2-2; 8 bases align to TRBD2. Trimming took 4 bases from V and 0 from J; bases not matched to a gene: 1. Germline V gene lookup returns CDR1 LNHDA and CDR2 SQIVND (reference sequence). This CDR3 region has 15 residues. This chain's CDR3 is CASSRLASNTGELFF. In DNA, the CDR3 is TGTGCCAGTAGTAGACTAGCGTCGAACACCGGGGAGCTGTTTTTT.

The chain is built from TRBV6-5 and TRBJ2-1, with a weak D call TRBD2 (5 bases). V was cut by 6 bases and J by 1 base, with 10 bases left in between. CDR3 length: 14 amino acids. The germline CDR1 and CDR2 sequences are MNHEY and SVGAGI. The CDR3 here is CASSRTLSYNEQFF. Written as DNA, the CDR3 is TGTGCCAGCAGCCGGACTCTTTCCTACAATGAGCAGTTCTTC.

The chain links TRBV4-1 to TRBJ2-7; no clear D. The CDR3 consists of 16 residues. Germline CDR1 MGHRA, CDR2 YSYEKL. V was pared by 1 base and J by 7 bases, with 20 bases between. CDR3 protein: CASSQGPSGVTREQYF. The CDR3 DNA reads TGCGCCAGCAGCCAAGGTCCTAGTGGTGTTACGCGTGAGCAGTACTTC.

The chain couples TRBV7-9 to TRBJ1-5; D gene ambiguous. The CDR3 has 13 residues. Trimming pared 7 bases from V and 5 bases from J, leaving 12 bases between. The germline V gene has CDR1 SEHNR and CDR2 FQNEAQ (reference sequence). The CDR3 nucleotides are TGTGCCAGCACCTATGGGGATTATCAGCCCCAGCATTTT. Its translation is CASTYGDYQPQHF. Full variable domain (outside the CDR3, taken from reference TRBV7-9 and TRBJ1-5): DTGVSQNPRHKITKRGQNVTFRCDPISEHNRLYWYRQTLGQGPEFLTYFQNEAQLEKSRLLSDRFSAERPKGSFSTLEIQRTEQGDSAMYLCASTYGDYQPQHFGDGTRLSIL.

The chain carries TRBV7-8 and TRBJ2-7, with 8 nucleotides matching TRBD1. This CDR3 spans 14 amino acids. Germline lookup yields CDR1 SGHVS and CDR2 FQNEAQ. V lost 5 bases to trimming and J lost 4 bases; unmatched junction nucleotides: 7. The CDR3 reads CASSRGTGSYEQYF. The CDR3 DNA sequence: TGTGCCAGCAGCCGCGGGACAGGCTCTTACGAGCAGTACTTC.

The chain couples TRBV27 to TRBJ2-1; a weak D match, TRBD1 (6 bases). Trimming pared 5 bases from V and 5 bases from J, leaving 16 bases between. Germline CDR1 reads MNHEY; CDR2 reads SMNVEV (reference sequence). This CDR3 is built from 15 residues. The CDR3 protein is CASSPRPQGNNEQFF. The DNA for the CDR3 is TGTGCCAGCAGTCCCCGACCCCAGGGGAACAATGAGCAGTTCTTC.

V is TRBV11-2 and J is TRBJ2-4; tentatively, D is TRBD1 (5 bases). The germline V and J ends were trimmed by 1 base and 1 base, with 11 bases remaining between them. The CDR3 totals 16 residues. Germline CDR1 is SGHAT and CDR2 is FQNNGV. DNA of the CDR3: TGTGCCAGCAGCTTAGGTCCTCAGGGTGCCAAAAACATTCAGTACTTC. The encoded protein is CASSLGPQGAKNIQYF.

The rearrangement links TRBV4-2 to TRBJ2-3; D is uncertain. Looked up from germline, CDR1 is LGHNA and CDR2 is YNFKEQ. Trimming removed 0 bases from V and 6 bases from J, with 13 bases in between. The CDR3 consists of 15 residues. CDR3 sequence: CASSQDNVQSDTQYF. As DNA, the CDR3 is TGTGCCAGCAGCCAAGATAACGTACAGTCGGATACGCAGTATTTT.

The rearrangement uses TRBV18 and TRBJ1-5; maybe TRBD1 (5 bases). V was shortened by 4 bases and J by 2 bases, with 15 bases between the two germline ends. The CDR3 is 16 residues long. The germline gives CDR1 KGHSH, CDR2 LQKENI. The CDR3, as DNA: TGTGCCAGCTCACTCAGGGTCATGAAGGGCAATCAGCCCCAGCATTTT. This translates into CASSLRVMKGNQPQHF.

Notes on this clone: Additional DNA sequences in this sample encode the identical CDR3. V and J are TRBV4-1 and TRBJ2-7; D call uncertain. The V gene lost 0 bases and the J gene lost 4 bases, with 7 bases spanning the gap. This CDR3 has 13 residues. Germline loops: CDR1 MGHRA, CDR2 YSYEKL. The CDR3 DNA follows: TGCGCCAGCAGCCAAGATCTCAGATACGAGCAGTACTTC. The encoded protein is CASSQDLRYEQYF.

The chain uses TRBV6-2 or TRBV6-3 and TRBJ1-2, with no clear D. Germline lookup yields CDR1 MNHEY and CDR2 SVGEGT. Trimming cost V 6 bases and J 5 bases, with 13 bases left between them. The CDR3 is 13 residues long. CDR3 region: CASSQLIGYGYTF. In DNA form, the CDR3 reads TGTGCCAGCAGCCAGCTGATTGGGTATGGCTACACCTTC.

The CDR3 sequence: CASRRVGYEQYF. The DNA for the CDR3 is TGTGCCAGCAGGCGAGTGGGGTACGAGCAGTACTTC. This chain joins TRBV6-6 and TRBJ2-7; D uncertain. CDR1 MNHNY and CDR2 SVGAGI come from the germline V gene (reference sequence). Deletions cut 6 bases from V and 4 bases from J, with 10 bases between. The CDR3 length is 12 residues.

The chain has TRBV5-6 and TRBJ2-1; 7 bases are a match to TRBD2. The CDR3 is made up of 12 amino acids. J was trimmed by 10 bases and V by 4 bases; bases with no gene match: 5. The germline V gene encodes CDR1 SGHDT and CDR2 YYEEEE. The CDR3 loop reads CASSLTRGEQFF. The CDR3 DNA reads TGTGCCAGCAGCCTGACGCGGGGGGAGCAGTTCTTC.

The genes are TRBV19 and TRBJ1-4; no reliable D call. CDR1 is LNHDA, CDR2 SQIVND, per germline (reference sequence). The germline V and J ends were trimmed by 3 bases and 4 bases, with 9 bases remaining between them. The CDR3 consists of 14 residues. CDR3 in DNA: TGTGCCAGTAGTATCCAGGCGGATAATGAAAAACTGTTTTTT. Translated, it gives CASSIQADNEKLFF.

The J gene is TRBJ1-5, the V gene TRBV19; weak D call: TRBD1 (6 bases). V was shortened by 7 bases and J by 0 bases, with 13 bases between the two germline ends. Germline V gene sequence: CDR1 LNHDA, CDR2 SQIVND (reference sequence). There are 15 residues in the CDR3. The CDR3 region is CASNPTGYSNQPQHF. CDR3 sequence (DNA): TGTGCCAGTAACCCGACAGGTTATAGCAATCAGCCCCAGCATTTT.

The J gene is TRBJ1-4, the V gene TRBV5-1; no definite D call. CDR3 length: 12 amino acids. The V and J ends lost 0 bases and 8 bases respectively, with 5 bases between them. Germline CDR1 reads SGHRS; CDR2 reads YFSETQ. The CDR3 sequence: CASSLVGEKLFF. The CDR3 region has the DNA TGCGCCAGCAGCTTGGTGGGGGAAAAACTGTTTTTT.

The gene calls are TRBV6-5 and TRBJ2-5; a weak D match, TRBD2 (5 bases). Germline lookup yields CDR1 MNHEY and CDR2 SVGAGI. V gave up 8 bases and J gave up 1 base, with 14 bases separating them. The CDR3 is made up of 14 amino acids. The CDR3 protein is CASRRTFSQETQYF. CDR3 nucleotides: TGTGCCAGCCGGCGGACTTTTAGCCAAGAGACCCAGTACTTC.

V gene TRBV6-2 or TRBV6-3 combines with J gene TRBJ2-5; D is perhaps TRBD2 (5 bases). CDR1 is MNHEY, CDR2 SVGEGT, per germline. Trimming shortened V by 4 bases and J by 4 bases, and 16 bases separated the two germline ends. This CDR3 has 15 residues. CDR3 DNA: TGTGCCAGCAGTTCCCTACCTCTGGCGGGAGAGACCCAGTACTTC. It translates to CASSSLPLAGETQYF.

The rearrangement joins TRBV4-1 to TRBJ1-2; D is ambiguous. The CDR3 contains 13 residues. Germline-derived CDR1 and CDR2 are MGHRA and YSYEKL. Trimming left V 1 base short and J 4 bases short, with 7 bases between. CDR3 coding DNA: TGCGCCAGCAGCCAAGGTTCCCGCTATGGCTACACCTTC. Protein product: CASSQGSRYGYTF.

In its sample, this clone was seen once. The chain joins TRBV4-1 to TRBJ1-2; a weak D match, TRBD1 (5 bases). The CDR3 loop spans 15 amino acids. Trimming took off 4 bases at V and 2 bases at J, with 14 bases between the two ends. CDR1 and CDR2 (germline): MGHRA, YSYEKL. CDR3 sequence reads: CASSRLTRDNYGYTF. CDR3 DNA sequence: TGCGCCAGCAGCCGGCTGACCCGGGACAACTATGGCTACACCTTC.